This T cell receptor beta chain was observed in a study of T cell repertoires in cytomegalovirus infection. The wider study: Indications came from public TCR beta signatures; they pointed to CMV infection and to a matching HLA type.

This clonotype was found once. Antigen specificity is unknown. Broader study findings: Identification of carriers of CMV plus the relevant HLA was achieved through cumulative public TCR beta family frequency. Clonotype analysis showed dominance of the ex vivo response by HLA-C-restricted CMV-specific TCR beta clonotypes.

In TCRdb, the reads were re-called with MiXCR into one record per CDR3 protein. The profile shows approximately 630,000 distinct CDR3 sequences, roughly a quarter of them singletons. This CDR3 spans 12 amino acids. Germline V CDR1 and CDR2: DFQATT, SNEGSKA (reference sequence). V lost 8 bases, J lost 8 bases, and 9 bases stayed unmatched. The receptor was derived from a human donor in good health (CMV status not recorded). Some clones in this sample may be carry-over from other donors' samples. Material for sequencing was CD8+ T cells from PBMCs. The chain couples TRBV20-1 to TRBJ2-1, with 7 bases fitting TRBD1. Here the CDR3 DNA reads TGCAGTTCGGATGAAGGGGGCGATGAGCAGTTCTTC. It specifies CSSDEGGDEQFF.